This T cell receptor beta chain was captured in a study of regulatory T cells in long-lasting Graves disease. Study-wide findings and caveats: TRBV28 was favored in persistent disease, as were TRBJ1-2 and TRBJ2-5.

Arm-PCR of CDR3 regions and iRepertoire HTBI primers were used to build TCR beta libraries. TCRdb re-called the multiplex PCR reads with MiXCR, one entry per CDR3 protein. The top ten hold 20% to 25% of the sample, which has about 330,000 distinct CDR3 sequences, roughly 17% seen once. The time point was: newly diagnosed GD, antithyroid drugs for less than 3 months. The TCR library was made from RNA that had been extracted from PBMCs in TRIzol. The CDR3 is 11 residues long. V was pared by 4 bases and J by 9 bases, with 7 bases between. The germline gives CDR1 LNHDA, CDR2 SQIVND (reference sequence). As regards this clonotype: Antigen: not known.

This same sample was also taken into another study, of T cells in Graves' hyperthyroidism and ophthalmopathy.

The receptor was derived from a woman in her late teens or twenties with Graves disease. The input for sequencing was peripheral blood mononuclear cells (PBMCs), taken at new diagnosis, from a patient treated with antithyroid drugs. The chain joins TRBV19 to TRBJ2-1; D unresolved. The CDR3 reads CASSKIGEQFF. CDR3 nucleotide sequence: TGTGCCAGTAGTAAAATTGGTGAGCAGTTCTTC.